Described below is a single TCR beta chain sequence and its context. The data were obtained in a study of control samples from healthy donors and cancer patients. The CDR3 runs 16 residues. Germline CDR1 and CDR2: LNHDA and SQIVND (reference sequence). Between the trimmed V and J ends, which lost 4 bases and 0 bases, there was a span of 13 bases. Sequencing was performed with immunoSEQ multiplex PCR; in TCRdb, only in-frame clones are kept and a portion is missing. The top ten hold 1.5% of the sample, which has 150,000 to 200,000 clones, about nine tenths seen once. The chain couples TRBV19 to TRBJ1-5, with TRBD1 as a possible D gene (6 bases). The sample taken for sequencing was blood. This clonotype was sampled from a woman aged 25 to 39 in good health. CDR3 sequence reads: CASSRGQPNSNQPQHF. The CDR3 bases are TGTGCCAGTAGTAGGGGACAACCTAATAGCAATCAGCCCCAGCATTTT. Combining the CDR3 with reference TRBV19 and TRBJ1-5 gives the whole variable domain DGGITQSPKYLFRKEGQNVTLSCEQNLNHDAMYWYRQDPGQGLRLIYYSQIVNDFQKGDIAEGYSVSREKKESFPLTVTSAQKNPTAFYLCASSRGQPNSNQPQHFGDGTRLSIL.